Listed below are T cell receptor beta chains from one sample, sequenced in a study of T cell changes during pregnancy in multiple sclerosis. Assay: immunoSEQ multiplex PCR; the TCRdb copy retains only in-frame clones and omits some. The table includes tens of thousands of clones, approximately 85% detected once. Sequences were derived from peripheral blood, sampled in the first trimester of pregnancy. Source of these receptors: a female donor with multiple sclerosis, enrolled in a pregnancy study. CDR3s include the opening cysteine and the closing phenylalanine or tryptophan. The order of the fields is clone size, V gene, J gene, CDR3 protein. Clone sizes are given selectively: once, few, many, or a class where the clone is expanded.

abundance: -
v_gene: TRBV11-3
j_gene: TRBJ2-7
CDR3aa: CASKRTGSYEQYF

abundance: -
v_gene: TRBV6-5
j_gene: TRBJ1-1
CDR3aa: CASKQQKNTEAFF

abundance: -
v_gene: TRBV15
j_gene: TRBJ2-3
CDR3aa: CATSRAGDPGTDTQYF

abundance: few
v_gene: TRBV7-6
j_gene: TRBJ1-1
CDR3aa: CASSRSDRGTEAFF

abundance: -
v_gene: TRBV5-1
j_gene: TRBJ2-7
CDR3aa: CASSPFGGPYEQYF

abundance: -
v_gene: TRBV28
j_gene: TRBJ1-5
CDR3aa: CASSPPKRPQHF

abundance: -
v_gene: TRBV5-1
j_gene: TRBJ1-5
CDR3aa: CASSPSWQGADQPQHF

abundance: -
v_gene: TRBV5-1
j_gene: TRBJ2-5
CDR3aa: CASSLERASGRAKDLGTQYF

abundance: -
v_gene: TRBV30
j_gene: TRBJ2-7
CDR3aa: CAWSDPNDRGNF

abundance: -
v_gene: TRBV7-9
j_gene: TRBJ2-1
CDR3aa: CASSYEGGEQFF

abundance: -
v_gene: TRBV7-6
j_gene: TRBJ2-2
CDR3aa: CASSLAGGIETGELFF

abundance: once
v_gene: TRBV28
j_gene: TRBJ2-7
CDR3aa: CASSGRTGETYEQYF

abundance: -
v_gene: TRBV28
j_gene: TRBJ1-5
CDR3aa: CASTGLNSNQPQHF

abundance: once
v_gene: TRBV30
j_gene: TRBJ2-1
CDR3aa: CAWRSRGNNEQFF

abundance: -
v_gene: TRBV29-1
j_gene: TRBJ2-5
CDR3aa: CSVEETRARETQYF

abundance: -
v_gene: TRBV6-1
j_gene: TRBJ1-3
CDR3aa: CASSEAKSRGRNTIYF

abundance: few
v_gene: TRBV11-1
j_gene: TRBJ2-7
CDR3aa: CASSFFSSGSDQYF

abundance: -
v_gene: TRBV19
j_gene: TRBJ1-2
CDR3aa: CASSPGTGYGYTF

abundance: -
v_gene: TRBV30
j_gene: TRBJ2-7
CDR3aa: CAWGRVRIRSYEQYF

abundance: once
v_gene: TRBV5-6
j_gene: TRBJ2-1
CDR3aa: CASSPTGTGVGEQFF

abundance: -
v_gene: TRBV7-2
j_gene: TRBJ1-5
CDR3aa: CASSFYNQPQHF

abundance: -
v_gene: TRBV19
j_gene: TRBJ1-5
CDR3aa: CASMQHWANNQPQHF

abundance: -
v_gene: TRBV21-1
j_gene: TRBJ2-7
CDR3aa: CASKTGQGTSGRPPYEQYF

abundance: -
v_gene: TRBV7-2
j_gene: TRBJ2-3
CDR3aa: CASSSQTGRTDTQYF

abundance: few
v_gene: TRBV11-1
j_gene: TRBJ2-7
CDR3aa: CASSLSHSEGDEQYF

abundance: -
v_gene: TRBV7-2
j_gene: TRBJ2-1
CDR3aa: CASSNRGTNLEQFF

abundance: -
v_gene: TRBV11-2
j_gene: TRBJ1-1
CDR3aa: CASSVSLTGGSAEAFF

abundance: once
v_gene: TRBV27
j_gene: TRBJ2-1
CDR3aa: CASSLGFYNEQFF

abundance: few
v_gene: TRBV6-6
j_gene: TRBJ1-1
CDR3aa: CASSYGTANTEAFF

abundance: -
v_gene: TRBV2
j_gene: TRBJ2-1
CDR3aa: CAGKTSGNTHEQFF

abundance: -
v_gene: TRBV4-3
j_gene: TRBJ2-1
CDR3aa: CASSQAGGPVYEQFF

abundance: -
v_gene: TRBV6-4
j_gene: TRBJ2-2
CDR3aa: CASSPLAGTTGELFF

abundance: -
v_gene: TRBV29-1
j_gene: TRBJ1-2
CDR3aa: CSAKWTGLAMGYTF

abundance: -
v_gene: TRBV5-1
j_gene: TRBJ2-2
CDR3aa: CASSFSRDTGELFF

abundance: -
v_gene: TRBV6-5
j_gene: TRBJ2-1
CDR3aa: CASSRGRRHNEQFF